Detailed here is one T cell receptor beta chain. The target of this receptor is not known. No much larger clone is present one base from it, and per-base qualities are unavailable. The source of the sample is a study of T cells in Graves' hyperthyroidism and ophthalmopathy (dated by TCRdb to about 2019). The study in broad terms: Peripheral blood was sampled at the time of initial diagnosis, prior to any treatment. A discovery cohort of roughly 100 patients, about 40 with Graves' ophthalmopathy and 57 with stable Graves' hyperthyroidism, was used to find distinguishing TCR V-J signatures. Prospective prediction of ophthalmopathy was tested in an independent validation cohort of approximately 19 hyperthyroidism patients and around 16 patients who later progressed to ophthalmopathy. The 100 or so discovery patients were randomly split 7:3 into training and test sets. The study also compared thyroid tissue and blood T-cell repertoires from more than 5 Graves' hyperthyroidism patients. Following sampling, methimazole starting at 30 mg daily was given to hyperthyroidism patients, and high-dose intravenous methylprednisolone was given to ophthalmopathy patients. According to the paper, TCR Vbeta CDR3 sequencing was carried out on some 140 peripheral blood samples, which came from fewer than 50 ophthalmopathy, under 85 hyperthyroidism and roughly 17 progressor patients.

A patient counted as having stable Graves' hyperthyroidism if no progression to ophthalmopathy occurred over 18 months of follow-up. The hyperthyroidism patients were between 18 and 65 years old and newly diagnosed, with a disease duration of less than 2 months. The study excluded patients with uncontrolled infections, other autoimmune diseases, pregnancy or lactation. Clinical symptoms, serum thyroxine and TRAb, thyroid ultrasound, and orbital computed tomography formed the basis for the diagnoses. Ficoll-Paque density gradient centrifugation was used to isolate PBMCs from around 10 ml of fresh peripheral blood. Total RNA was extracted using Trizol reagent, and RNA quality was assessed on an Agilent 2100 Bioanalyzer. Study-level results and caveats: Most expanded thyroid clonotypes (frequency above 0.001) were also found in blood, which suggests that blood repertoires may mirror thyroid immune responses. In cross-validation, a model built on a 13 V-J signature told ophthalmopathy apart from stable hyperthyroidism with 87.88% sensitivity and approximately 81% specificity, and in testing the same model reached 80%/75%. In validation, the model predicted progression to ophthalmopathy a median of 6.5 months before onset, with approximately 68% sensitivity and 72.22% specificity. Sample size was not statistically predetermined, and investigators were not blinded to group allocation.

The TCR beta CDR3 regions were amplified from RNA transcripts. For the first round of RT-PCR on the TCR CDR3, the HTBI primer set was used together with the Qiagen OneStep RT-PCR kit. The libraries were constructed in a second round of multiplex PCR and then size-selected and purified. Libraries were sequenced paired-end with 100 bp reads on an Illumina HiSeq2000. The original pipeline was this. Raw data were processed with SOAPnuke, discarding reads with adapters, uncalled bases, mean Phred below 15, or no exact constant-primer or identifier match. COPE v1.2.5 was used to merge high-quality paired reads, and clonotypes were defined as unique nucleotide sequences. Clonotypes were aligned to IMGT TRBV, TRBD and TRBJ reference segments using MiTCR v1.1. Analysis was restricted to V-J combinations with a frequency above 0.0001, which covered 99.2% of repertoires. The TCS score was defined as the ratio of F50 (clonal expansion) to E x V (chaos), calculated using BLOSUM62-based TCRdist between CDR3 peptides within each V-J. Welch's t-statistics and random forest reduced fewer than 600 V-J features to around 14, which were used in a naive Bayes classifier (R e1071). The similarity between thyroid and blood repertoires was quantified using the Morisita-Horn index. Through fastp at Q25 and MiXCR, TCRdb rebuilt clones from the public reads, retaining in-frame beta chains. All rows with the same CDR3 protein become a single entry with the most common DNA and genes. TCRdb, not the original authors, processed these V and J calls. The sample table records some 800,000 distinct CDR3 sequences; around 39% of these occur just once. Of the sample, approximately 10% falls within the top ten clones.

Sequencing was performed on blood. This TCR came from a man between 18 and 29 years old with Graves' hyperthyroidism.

CDR3 loop: CASSPGRLSTEAFF. The sequence in DNA is TGTGCCAGCAGTCCGGGGCGTCTGAGCACTGAAGCTTTCTTT. The sequence is built from TRBV6-6 and TRBJ1-1; perhaps TRBD1 is the D gene, with 5 bases matching. CDR1 is given as MNHNY and CDR2 as SVGAGI, both from the germline V gene (reference sequence). V drops 5 bases and J drops 4 bases, leaving 14 bases in between. There are 14 amino acids in the CDR3, from cysteine to phenylalanine inclusive. Only CDR3 DNA is held: 42 bases, read in frame from base 1.